This T cell receptor (beta chain) was profiled in a study of T cell responses to AZD1222 COVID-19 vaccine. In the study overall: Samples with a second dose at about 4 or about 12 weeks were pooled together. Study outcomes and limitations: The donors showed a predominance of white British ancestry and of females, with possible underestimation of clonal diversity.

V dropped 7 bases and J dropped 1 base, with 16 bases sitting between them. CDR3 length equals 15 residues. Germline CDR1 reads MNHEY; CDR2 reads SVGAGI. Sequenced by immunoSEQ multiplex PCR; TCRdb stores in-frame clones only, minus some. The sample consists of some 190,000 clones, 80% to 95% of them appearing once. About this clone itself: What it recognizes is unknown.

This clonotype was sampled from an adult in good health. V and J are TRBV6-5 and TRBJ1-1; D not resolved. The sequencing used peripheral blood, collected on day 0 of AZD1222 vaccination. CDR3 in amino acids: CASTAVGGRNTEAFF. The DNA for the CDR3 is TGTGCCAGCACCGCCGTGGGCGGACGGAACACTGAAGCTTTCTTT.